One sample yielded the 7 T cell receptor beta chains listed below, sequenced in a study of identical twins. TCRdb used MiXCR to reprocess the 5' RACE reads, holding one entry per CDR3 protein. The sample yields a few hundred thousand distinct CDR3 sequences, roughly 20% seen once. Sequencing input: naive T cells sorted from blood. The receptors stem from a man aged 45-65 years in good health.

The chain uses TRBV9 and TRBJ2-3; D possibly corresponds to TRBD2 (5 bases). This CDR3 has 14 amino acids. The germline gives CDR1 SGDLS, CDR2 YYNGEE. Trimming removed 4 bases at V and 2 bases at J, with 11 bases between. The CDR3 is CASSQEEYTDTQYF. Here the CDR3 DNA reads TGTGCCAGCAGCCAGGAGGAGTACACAGATACGCAGTATTTT.

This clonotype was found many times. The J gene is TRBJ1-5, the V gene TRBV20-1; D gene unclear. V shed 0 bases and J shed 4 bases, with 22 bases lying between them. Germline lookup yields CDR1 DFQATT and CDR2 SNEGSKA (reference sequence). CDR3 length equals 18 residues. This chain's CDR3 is CSARDRRRDFLGNQPQHF. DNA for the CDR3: TGCAGTGCTAGAGATCGCCGACGTGATTTTTTGGGAAATCAGCCCCAGCATTTT.

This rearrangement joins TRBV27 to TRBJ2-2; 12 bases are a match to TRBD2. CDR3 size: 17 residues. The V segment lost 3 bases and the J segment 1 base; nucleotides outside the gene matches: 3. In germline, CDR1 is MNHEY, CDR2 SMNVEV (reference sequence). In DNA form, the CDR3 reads TGTGCCAGCAGTTTTACTAGCGGGAGGTTGAACACCGGGGAGCTGTTTTTT. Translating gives CASSFTSGRLNTGELFF.

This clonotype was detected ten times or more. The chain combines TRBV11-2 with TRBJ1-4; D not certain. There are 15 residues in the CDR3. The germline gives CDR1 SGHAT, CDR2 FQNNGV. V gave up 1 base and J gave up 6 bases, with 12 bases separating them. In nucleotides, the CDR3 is TGTGCCAGCAGCTTAGGCGGGGTTGGGGATGAAAAACTGTTTTTT. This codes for CASSLGGVGDEKLFF.

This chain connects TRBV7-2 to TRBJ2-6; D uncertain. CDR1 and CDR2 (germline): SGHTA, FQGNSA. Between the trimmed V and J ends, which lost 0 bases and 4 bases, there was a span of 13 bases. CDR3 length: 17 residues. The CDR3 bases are TGTGCCAGCAGCTTAGCTGTCATGCGGACCGGGGCCAACGTCCTGACTTTC. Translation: CASSLAVMRTGANVLTF. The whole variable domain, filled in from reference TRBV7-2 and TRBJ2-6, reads GAGVSQSPSNKVTEKGKDVELRCDPISGHTALYWYRQSLGQGLEFLIYFQGNSAPDKSGLPSDRFSAERTGGSVSTLTIQRTQQEDSAVYLCASSLAVMRTGANVLTFGAGSRLTVL.

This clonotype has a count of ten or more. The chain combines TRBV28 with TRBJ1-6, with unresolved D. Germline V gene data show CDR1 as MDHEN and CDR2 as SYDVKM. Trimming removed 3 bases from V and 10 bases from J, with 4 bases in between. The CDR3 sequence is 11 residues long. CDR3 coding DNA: TGTGCCAGCAGTTTTAAATCACCCCTCCACTTT. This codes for CASSFKSPLHF.

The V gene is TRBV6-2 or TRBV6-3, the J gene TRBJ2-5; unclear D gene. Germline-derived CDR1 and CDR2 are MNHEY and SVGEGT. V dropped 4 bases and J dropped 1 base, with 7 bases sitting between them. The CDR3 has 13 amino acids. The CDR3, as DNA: TGTGCCAGCAGTTCCATCTTCCAAGAGACCCAGTACTTC. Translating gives CASSSIFQETQYF.